This T cell receptor beta chain was observed in a study of cytomegalovirus exposure and HLA in healthy donors. In the case of this clone: Antigen specificity is unknown.

The primer mix had 60 Vbeta and 13 Jbeta primers. Sequencing used immunoSEQ multiplex PCR; TCRdb keeps in-frame clones, though not all of them. The data hold approximately 61,000 clones, with 75% to 85% observed a single time. CDR3 length equals 17 residues. Germline assignment: CDR1 LNHDA and CDR2 SQIVND (reference sequence). After removal of 3 bases from V and 3 bases from J, the junction contained 9 bases not matched to a gene. Study-wide points: According to a later analysis, most TCR beta chains associated with CMV appeared HLA-restricted.

The chain has TRBV19 and TRBJ1-5; 9 positions match TRBD1. The sample was PBMCs. The source of this sequence is a man aged 50 to 60 in good health and CMV-seropositive. As DNA, the CDR3 is TGTGCCAGTAGTATTGATTTCGGGACAGGGAACAATCAGCCCCAGCATTTT. This translates into CASSIDFGTGNNQPQHF.